This T cell receptor (beta chain) originates from a study of blood T cells in healthy people across ages. For the second PCR, which ran for roughly 6 to 12 cycles, a sample-barcoded 5' primer and a J-beta primer mix were used. TCRdb itself ran the 5' RACE reads through MiXCR, one entry per CDR3 protein. The sample holds 1.4 million to 1.5 million distinct CDR3 sequences; 42% are singletons and the top ten take roughly 7.7%. The CDR3 is 15 residues long. V lost 0 bases and J lost 6, with 12 bases in between. From germline, CDR1 is SGHRS and CDR2 YFSETQ. Per sample, a minimum of 6 million PBMCs were isolated.

The TCR comes from a woman between 18 and 29 years old in good health. V usage is TRBV5-1 and J usage is TRBJ2-2; TRBD2 might be the D (7 bases). The sequenced material came from blood. The CDR3 DNA is TGCGCCAGCAGCTTGGACCAGGGGAGGGCCGGGGAGCTGTTTTTT. It yields the protein CASSLDQGRAGELFF. Supplemented by reference TRBV5-1 and TRBJ2-2, the full variable domain reads KAGVTQTPRYLIKTRGQQVTLSCSPISGHRSVSWYQQTPGQGLQFLFEYFSETQRNKGNFPGRFSGRQFSNSRSEMNVSTLELGDSALYLCASSLDQGRAGELFFGEGSRLTVL.